This TCR beta chain was documented in a study of OX40 agonist ivuxolimab in advanced cancers. On the study more broadly: Patients took ivuxolimab, an agonistic anti-OX40 (CD134) antibody.

Collection of blood occurred at baseline, at cycle 4 day 1, and at cycle 7 day 1. The study's findings and limits: The study found among the lowest clonal expansion in partial responders at 0.1-3.0 mg/kg. There was clonal expansion of CD4+ and CD8+ blood T cells by week 6 at 0.1 to 3.0 mg/kg.

Generated by immunoSEQ multiplex PCR, the TCRdb table keeps only in-frame clones and is missing some. Altogether 35,000 to 50,000 clones are present, more than 80% being singletons, with the ten largest covering about 2.5%. Remarks on this clone: Its target is not known.

The source was CD4+ or CD8+ T cells sorted from blood, collected in a trial of the OX40 agonist ivuxolimab. This clonotype was obtained from an adult with an advanced solid tumor such as melanoma, head and neck, liver or kidney cancer.

CDR3 sequence: CASSEKTSTDTQYF. The DNA of the CDR3 is TGTGCCAGCAGCGAAAAAACTAGCACAGATACGCAGTATTTT. The V and J genes are TRBV7-9 and TRBJ2-3, with D unresolved. Germline V lookup: CDR1 SEHNR, CDR2 FQNEAQ (reference sequence). The CDR3 has 14 amino acids. The V gene lost 5 bases and the J gene lost 0 bases, with 9 bases spanning the gap.